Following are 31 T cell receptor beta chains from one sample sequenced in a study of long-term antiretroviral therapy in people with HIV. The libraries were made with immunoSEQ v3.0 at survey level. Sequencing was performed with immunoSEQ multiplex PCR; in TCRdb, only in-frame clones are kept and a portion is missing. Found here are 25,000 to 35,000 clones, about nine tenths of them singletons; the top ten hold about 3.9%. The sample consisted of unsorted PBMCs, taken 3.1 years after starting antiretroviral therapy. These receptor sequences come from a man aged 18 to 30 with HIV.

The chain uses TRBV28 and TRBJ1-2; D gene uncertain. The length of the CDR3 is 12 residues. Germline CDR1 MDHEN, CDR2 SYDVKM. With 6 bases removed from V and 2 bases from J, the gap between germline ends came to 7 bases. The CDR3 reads CASSQSNYGYTF. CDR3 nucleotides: TGTGCCAGCAGCCAGTCAAACTATGGCTACACCTTC.

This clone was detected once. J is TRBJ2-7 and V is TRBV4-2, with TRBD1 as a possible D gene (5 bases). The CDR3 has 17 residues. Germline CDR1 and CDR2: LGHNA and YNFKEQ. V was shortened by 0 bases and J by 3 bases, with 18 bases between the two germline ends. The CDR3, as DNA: TGTGCCAGCAGCCAAGATGGGGCCGGAGACAGAGTCTACGAGCAGTACTTC. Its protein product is CASSQDGAGDRVYEQYF.

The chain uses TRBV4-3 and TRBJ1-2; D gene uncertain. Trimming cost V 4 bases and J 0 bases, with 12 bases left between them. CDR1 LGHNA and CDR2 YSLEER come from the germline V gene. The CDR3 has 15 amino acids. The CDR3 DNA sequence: TGCGCCAGCAGCCTCCGGTCCGGGACTAACTATGGCTACACCTTC. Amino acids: CASSLRSGTNYGYTF.

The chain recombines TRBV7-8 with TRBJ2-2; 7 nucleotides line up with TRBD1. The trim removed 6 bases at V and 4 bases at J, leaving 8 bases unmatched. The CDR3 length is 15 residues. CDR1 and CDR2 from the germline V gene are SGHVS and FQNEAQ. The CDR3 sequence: CASSSTGVTTGELFF. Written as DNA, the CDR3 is TGTGCCAGCAGTTCCACAGGGGTGACCACCGGGGAGCTGTTTTTT.

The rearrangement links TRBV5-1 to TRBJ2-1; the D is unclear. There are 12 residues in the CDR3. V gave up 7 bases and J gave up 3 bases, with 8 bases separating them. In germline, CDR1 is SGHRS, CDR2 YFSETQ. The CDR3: CASLDHYNEQFF. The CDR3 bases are TGCGCCAGCCTTGACCACTACAATGAGCAGTTCTTC.

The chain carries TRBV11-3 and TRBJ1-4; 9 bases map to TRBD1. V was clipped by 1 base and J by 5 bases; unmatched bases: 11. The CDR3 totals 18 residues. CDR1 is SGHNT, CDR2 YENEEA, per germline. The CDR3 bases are TGTGCCAGCAGCTTAGGGTCCCGGGACAGGGCTACCAATGAAAAACTGTTTTTT. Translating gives CASSLGSRDRATNEKLFF.

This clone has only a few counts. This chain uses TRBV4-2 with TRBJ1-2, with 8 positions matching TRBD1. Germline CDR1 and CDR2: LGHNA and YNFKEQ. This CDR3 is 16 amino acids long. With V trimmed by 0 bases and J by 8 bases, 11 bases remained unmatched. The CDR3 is CASSQDRGQGALGYTF. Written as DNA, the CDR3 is TGTGCCAGCAGCCAAGATCGAGGGCAGGGGGCGTTAGGCTACACCTTC.

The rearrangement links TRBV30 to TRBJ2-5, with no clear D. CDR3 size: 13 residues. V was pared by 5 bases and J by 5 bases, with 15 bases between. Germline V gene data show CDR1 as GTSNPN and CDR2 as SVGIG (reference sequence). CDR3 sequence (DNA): TGTGCCTGGGGTAGGACCGGCGGTGAGACCCAGTACTTC. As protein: CAWGRTGGETQYF.

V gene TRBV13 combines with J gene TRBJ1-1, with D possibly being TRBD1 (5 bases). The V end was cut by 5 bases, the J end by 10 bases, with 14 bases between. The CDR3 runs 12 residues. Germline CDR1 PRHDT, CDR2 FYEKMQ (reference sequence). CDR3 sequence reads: CASSPSGGVAFF. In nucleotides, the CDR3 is TGTGCCAGCAGCCCAAGTGGGGGAGTAGCTTTCTTT.

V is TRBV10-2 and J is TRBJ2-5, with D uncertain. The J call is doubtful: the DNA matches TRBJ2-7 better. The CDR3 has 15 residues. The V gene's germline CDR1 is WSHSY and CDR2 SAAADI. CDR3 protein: CASSDGGSSSYEQYF. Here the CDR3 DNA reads TGCGCCAGCAGTGACGGCGGAAGTAGCTCCTACGAGCAGTACTTC.

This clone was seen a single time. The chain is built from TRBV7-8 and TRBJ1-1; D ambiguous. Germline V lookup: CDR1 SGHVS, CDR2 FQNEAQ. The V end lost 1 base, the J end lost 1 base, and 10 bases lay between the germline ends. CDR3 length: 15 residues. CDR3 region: CASSLGGLGNTEAFF. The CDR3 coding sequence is TGTGCCAGCAGCTTAGGTGGCTTAGGGAACACTGAAGCTTTCTTT.

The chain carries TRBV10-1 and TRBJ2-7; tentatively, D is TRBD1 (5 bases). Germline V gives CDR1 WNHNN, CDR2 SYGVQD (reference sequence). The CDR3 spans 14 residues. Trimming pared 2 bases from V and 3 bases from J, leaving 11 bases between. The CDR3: CASSEAHRRYEQYF. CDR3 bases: TGCGCCAGCAGTGAGGCGCACAGGCGCTACGAGCAGTACTTC.

The CDR3 nucleotides are TGCGCCAGCAGCTTAGGAAGCGGGGCGCCCTCCTACAATGAGCAGTTCTTC. Its protein product is CASSLGSGAPSYNEQFF. The rearrangement uses TRBV5-1 and TRBJ2-1; 7 bases agree with TRBD2. V dropped 2 bases and J dropped 0; count of bases not matched to a gene: 8. Germline CDR1 reads SGHRS; CDR2 reads YFSETQ. The CDR3 has 17 residues.

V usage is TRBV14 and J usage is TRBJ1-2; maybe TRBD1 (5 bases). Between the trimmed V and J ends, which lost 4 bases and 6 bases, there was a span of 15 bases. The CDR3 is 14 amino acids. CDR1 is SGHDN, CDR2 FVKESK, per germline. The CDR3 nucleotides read TGTGCCAGCAGCCCGACCCCAACGACAGATGGCTACACCTTC. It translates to CASSPTPTTDGYTF.

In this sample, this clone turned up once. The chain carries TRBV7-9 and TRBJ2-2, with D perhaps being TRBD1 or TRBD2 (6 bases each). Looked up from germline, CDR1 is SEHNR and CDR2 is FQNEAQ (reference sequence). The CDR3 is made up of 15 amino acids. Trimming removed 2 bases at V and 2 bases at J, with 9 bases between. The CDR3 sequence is CASSLQGTNTGELFF. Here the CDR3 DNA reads TGTGCCAGCAGCTTACAGGGGACTAACACCGGGGAGCTGTTTTTT.

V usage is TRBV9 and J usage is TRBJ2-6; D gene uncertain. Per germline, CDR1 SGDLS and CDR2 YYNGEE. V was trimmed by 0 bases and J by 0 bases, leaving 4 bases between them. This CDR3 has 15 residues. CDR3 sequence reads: CASSVVPSGANVLTF. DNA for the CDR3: TGTGCCAGCAGCGTAGTCCCCTCTGGGGCCAACGTCCTGACTTTC.

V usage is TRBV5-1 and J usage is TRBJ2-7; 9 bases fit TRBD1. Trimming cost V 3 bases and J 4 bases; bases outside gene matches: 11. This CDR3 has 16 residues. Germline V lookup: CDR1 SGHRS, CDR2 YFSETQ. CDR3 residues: CASSSYPGTGPYEQYF. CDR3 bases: TGCGCCAGCAGCTCCTATCCAGGGACAGGGCCGTACGAGCAGTACTTC. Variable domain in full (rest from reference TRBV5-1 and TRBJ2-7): KAGVTQTPRYLIKTRGQQVTLSCSPISGHRSVSWYQQTPGQGLQFLFEYFSETQRNKGNFPGRFSGRQFSNSRSEMNVSTLELGDSALYLCASSSYPGTGPYEQYFGPGTRLTVT.

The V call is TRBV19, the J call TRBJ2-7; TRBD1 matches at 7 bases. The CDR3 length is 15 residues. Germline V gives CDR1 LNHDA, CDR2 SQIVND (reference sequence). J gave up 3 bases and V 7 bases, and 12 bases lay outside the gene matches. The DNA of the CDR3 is TGTGCCAGTACCCCAAGGACAGGCGAGATCTACGAGCAGTACTTC. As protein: CASTPRTGEIYEQYF.

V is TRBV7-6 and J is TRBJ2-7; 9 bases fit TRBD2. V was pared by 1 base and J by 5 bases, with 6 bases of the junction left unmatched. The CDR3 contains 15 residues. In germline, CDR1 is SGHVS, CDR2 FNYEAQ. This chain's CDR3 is CASSLGTSAPDEQYF. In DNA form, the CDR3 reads TGTGCCAGCAGCTTAGGGACTAGCGCGCCCGACGAGCAGTACTTC.

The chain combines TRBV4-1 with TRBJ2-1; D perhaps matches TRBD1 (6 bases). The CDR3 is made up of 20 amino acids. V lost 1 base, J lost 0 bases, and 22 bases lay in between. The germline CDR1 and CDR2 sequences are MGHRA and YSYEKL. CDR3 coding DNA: TGCGCCAGCAGCCAAGTTAAGGGGGTAGGAGCCCCCAGCTCCTACAATGAGCAGTTCTTC. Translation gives CASSQVKGVGAPSSYNEQFF.

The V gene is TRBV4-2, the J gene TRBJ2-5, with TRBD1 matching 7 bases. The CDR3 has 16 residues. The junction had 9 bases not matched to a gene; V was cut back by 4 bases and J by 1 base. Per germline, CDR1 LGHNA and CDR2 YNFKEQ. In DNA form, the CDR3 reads TGTGCCAGCAGCCCGTCCCAGGGGGTGGGCCAAGAGACCCAGTACTTC. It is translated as CASSPSQGVGQETQYF.

The CDR3 region is CASSGVGRDTQYF. The CDR3 DNA follows: TGTGCCAGCAGCGGGGTCGGGCGGGATACGCAGTATTTT. The chain employs TRBV9 and TRBJ2-3; D remains unclear. The germline CDR1 and CDR2 sequences are SGDLS and YYNGEE. This CDR3 has 13 amino acids. V lost 3 bases and J 6 bases, leaving 11 bases between the germline ends.

The DNA of the CDR3 is TGTGCCAGCAGCGTAGCGGGGCCGGGGGAGCAGTACTTC. Its translation is CASSVAGPGEQYF. This sequence joins TRBV9 and TRBJ2-7; D is perhaps TRBD1 or TRBD2 (5 bases each). Looked up from germline, CDR1 is SGDLS and CDR2 is YYNGEE. The CDR3 covers 13 residues. V lost 0 bases and J 7 bases, leaving 11 bases between the germline ends.

CDR3 sequence reads: CASSSTGTAKNIQYF. The CDR3 coding sequence is TGTGCCAGCAGCTCCACAGGGACTGCCAAAAACATTCAGTACTTC. This chain joins TRBV7-9 and TRBJ2-4; either TRBD1 or TRBD2 may supply D (6 bases each). The length of the CDR3 is 15 residues. Trimming removed 4 bases at V and 1 base at J, with 11 bases between. The germline CDR1 and CDR2 sequences are SEHNR and FQNEAQ (reference sequence).

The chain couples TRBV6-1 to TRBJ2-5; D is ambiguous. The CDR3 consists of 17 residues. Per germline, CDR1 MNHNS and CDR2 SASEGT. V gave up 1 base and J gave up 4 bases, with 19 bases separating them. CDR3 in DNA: TGTGCCAGCAGTGAAGGGTGGGTTAGCCCCTTCGGAGAGACCCAGTACTTC. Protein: CASSEGWVSPFGETQYF.

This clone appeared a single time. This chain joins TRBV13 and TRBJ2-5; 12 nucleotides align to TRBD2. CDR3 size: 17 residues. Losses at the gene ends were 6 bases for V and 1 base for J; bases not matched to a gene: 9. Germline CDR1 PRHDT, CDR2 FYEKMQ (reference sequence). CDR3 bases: TGTGCCAGCAGTTTGACTAGCGGGAGATCCCGCCAAGAGACCCAGTACTTC. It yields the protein CASSLTSGRSRQETQYF.

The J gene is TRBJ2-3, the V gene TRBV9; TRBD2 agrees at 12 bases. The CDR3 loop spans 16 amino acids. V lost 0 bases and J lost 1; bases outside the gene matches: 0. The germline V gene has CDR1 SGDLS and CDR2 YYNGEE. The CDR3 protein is CASSVGLAGGTDTQYF. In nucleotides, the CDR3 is TGTGCCAGCAGCGTAGGACTAGCGGGGGGCACAGATACGCAGTATTTT.

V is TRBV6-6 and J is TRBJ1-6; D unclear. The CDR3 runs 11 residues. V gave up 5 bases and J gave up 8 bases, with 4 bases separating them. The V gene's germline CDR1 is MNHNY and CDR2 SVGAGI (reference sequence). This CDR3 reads CASSDDSPLHF. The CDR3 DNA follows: TGTGCCAGCAGTGACGATTCACCCCTCCACTTT.

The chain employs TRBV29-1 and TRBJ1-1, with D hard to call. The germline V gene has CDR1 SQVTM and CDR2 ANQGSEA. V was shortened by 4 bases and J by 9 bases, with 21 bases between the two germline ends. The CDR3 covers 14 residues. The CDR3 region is CSVGVKDLKEKAFF. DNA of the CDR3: TGCAGCGTTGGCGTTAAGGATCTCAAGGAGAAAGCTTTCTTT. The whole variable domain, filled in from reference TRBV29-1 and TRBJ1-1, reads SAVISQKPSRDICQRGTSLTIQCQVDSQVTMMFWYRQQPGQSLTLIATANQGSEATYESGFVIDKFPISRPNLTFSTLTVSNMSPEDSSIYLCSVGVKDLKEKAFFGQGTRLTVV.

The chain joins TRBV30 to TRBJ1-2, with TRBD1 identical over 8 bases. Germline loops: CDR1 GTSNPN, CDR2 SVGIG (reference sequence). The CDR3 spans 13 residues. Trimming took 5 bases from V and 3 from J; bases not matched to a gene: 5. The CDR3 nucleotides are TGTGCCTGGGACCCGACAGGGGACTATGGCTACACCTTC. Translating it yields CAWDPTGDYGYTF.

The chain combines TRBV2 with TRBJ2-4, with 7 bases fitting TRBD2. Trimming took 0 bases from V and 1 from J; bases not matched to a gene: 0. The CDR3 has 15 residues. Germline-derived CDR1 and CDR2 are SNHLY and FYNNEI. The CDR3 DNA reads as TGTGCCAGCAGTGAAGCCGGGGGGGCCAAAAACATTCAGTACTTC. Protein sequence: CASSEAGGAKNIQYF.